The next 15 T cell receptor beta chains were all read from a single sample in a study of human T cells and chemical hapten exposure. Regarding time point: patch test 3, about 24 weeks after DPC sensitization. Described treatment: therapeutic diphenylcyclopropenone sensitization with weekly scalp DPC. Total RNA was isolated from whole blood that had not been fractionated. TCRdb reprocessed the RACE reads with MiXCR, giving one entry per CDR3 protein. Of 35,000 to 45,000 distinct CDR3 sequences detected, roughly 13% appear once; the ten largest clones hold about 2.5%. Here the sequenced sample was whole blood, taken in connection with sensitization to the hapten diphenylcyclopropenone (DPC). These receptor sequences come from a woman in her forties with alopecia areata. Some clones in this sample may be carry-over from other donors' samples.

This clonotype was seen only a few times. V and J are TRBV29-1 and TRBJ1-2; 10 nucleotides agree with TRBD1. Trimming at V came to 3 bases and at J to 6 bases, leaving 7 bases not matched to a gene. Germline V gene lookup returns CDR1 SQVTM and CDR2 ANQGSEA. This CDR3 comprises 14 residues. CDR3 nucleotides: TGCAGCGTTGACCCCGGACAGGGGGGCGATGGCTACACCTTC. Translation gives CSVDPGQGGDGYTF.

The chain recombines TRBV4-3 with TRBJ2-7; 8 bases are shared with TRBD1. CDR3 length: 15 amino acids. Losses at the gene ends were 0 bases for V and 3 bases for J; bases not matched to a gene: 4. The germline gives CDR1 LGHNA, CDR2 YSLEER. The chain's CDR3 is CASSQDRQGYYEQYF. The CDR3 DNA sequence: TGCGCCAGCAGCCAAGATCGACAGGGGTACTACGAGCAGTACTTC.

CDR3 bases: TGTGCCAGCAGCCAACAGGGACCAAGCGGAGAGACCCAGTACTTC. Its translation is CASSQQGPSGETQYF. The chain joins TRBV3-1 to TRBJ2-5, with D possibly being TRBD1 or TRBD2 (5 bases each). Germline CDR1 and CDR2: LGHDT and YNNKEL (reference sequence). The germline V and J ends were trimmed by 2 bases and 4 bases, with 14 bases remaining between them. This CDR3 has 15 residues.

This clonotype has a count of ten or more. The chain recombines TRBV10-3 with TRBJ2-3; 7 nucleotides agree with TRBD1. Germline assignment: CDR1 ENHRY and CDR2 SYGVKD. The CDR3 has 11 amino acids. J was trimmed by 4 bases and V by 9 bases; bases with no gene match: 1. The CDR3: CAIGTADTQYF. Here the CDR3 DNA reads TGTGCCATTGGGACAGCAGATACGCAGTATTTT.

This clonotype was detected many times. V gene TRBV29-1 combines with J gene TRBJ1-4; weak D call: TRBD1 (6 bases). Germline loops: CDR1 SQVTM, CDR2 ANQGSEA. The CDR3 loop spans 12 amino acids. Trimming took off 6 bases at V and 7 bases at J, with 12 bases between the two ends. The CDR3 here is CSVTGLGEKLFF. In DNA, the CDR3 is TGCAGCGTAACAGGGCTTGGTGAAAAACTGTTTTTT.

The genes are TRBV6-6 and TRBJ2-2; tentatively, D is TRBD1 (6 bases). The CDR3 has 13 residues. V was trimmed by 10 bases and J by 1 base, leaving 10 bases between them. Germline assignment: CDR1 MNHNY and CDR2 SVGAGI (reference sequence). CDR3 loop: CATTTGNTGELFF. CDR3 sequence (DNA): TGTGCCACTACGACAGGGAACACCGGGGAGCTGTTTTTT.

This clonotype was picked up a small number of times. The V gene is TRBV20-1, the J gene TRBJ2-7, with no clear D. V lost 4 bases and J 4 bases, leaving 8 bases between the germline ends. This CDR3 contains 11 residues. Looked up from germline, CDR1 is DFQATT and CDR2 is SNEGSKA (reference sequence). In nucleotides, the CDR3 is TGCAGTGCTACCGAATTGTACGAGCAGTACTTC. This gives the protein CSATELYEQYF.

The V gene is TRBV28, the J gene TRBJ1-5; maybe TRBD1 (5 bases). The CDR3 consists of 15 residues. Trimming took off 5 bases at V and 3 bases at J, with 14 bases between the two ends. The germline V gene has CDR1 MDHEN and CDR2 SYDVKM. The CDR3 reads CASSPQEGINQPQHF. DNA of the CDR3: TGTGCCAGCAGTCCTCAGGAGGGGATCAATCAGCCCCAGCATTTT.

The rearrangement joins TRBV27 to TRBJ2-7; TRBD1 might be the D (5 bases). The V end was cut by 0 bases, the J end by 12 bases, with 18 bases between. In germline, CDR1 is MNHEY, CDR2 SMNVEV (reference sequence). CDR3 length: 14 residues. The DNA for the CDR3 is TGTGCCAGCAGTTTATCACGGCAGGGTCCTTATCCGTACTTC. Translation gives CASSLSRQGPYPYF.

The J gene is TRBJ2-5, the V gene TRBV5-1; 7 bases map to TRBD2. V trimming: 1 base; J trimming: 0 bases; junction bases outside the gene matches: 3. Germline loops: CDR1 SGHRS, CDR2 YFSETQ. This CDR3 is built from 15 residues. The CDR3 reads CASSLTGGNQETQYF. The CDR3 DNA follows: TGCGCCAGCAGCTTGACGGGGGGAAACCAAGAGACCCAGTACTTC.

The chain employs TRBV10-3 and TRBJ2-1, with D possibly matching TRBD2 (5 bases). There are 12 residues in the CDR3. Germline V lookup: CDR1 ENHRY, CDR2 SYGVKD. Between the trimmed V and J ends, which lost 10 bases and 6 bases, there was a span of 13 bases. The CDR3 region is CATSLDGNEQFF. The CDR3 DNA follows: TGTGCCACTTCACTAGACGGCAATGAGCAGTTCTTC.

For the CDR3, the DNA is TGCGCCAGCAGCTTGGTTAGCGAGGAGGGAGATACGCAGTATTTT. The encoded protein is CASSLVSEEGDTQYF. This chain connects TRBV5-1 to TRBJ2-3; possible D gene TRBD2, 6 bases. Trimming cost V 0 bases and J 5 bases, with 13 bases left between them. CDR1 and CDR2 (germline): SGHRS, YFSETQ. The CDR3 has 15 residues.

The chain carries TRBV10-3 and TRBJ2-3; D is undetermined. Deletions cut 4 bases from V and 0 bases from J, with 8 bases between. CDR1 ENHRY and CDR2 SYGVKD come from the germline V gene. The CDR3 loop spans 14 amino acids. The CDR3 DNA reads TGTGCCATCAGTGGGGTCCCTAGCACAGATACGCAGTATTTT. It yields the protein CAISGVPSTDTQYF.

This clonotype was found a few times. The rearrangement links TRBV2 to TRBJ1-1, with D perhaps TRBD1 (5 bases). The CDR3 runs 14 residues. In germline, CDR1 is SNHLY, CDR2 FYNNEI. V gave up 7 bases and J gave up 4 bases, with 16 bases separating them. The DNA of the CDR3 is TGTGCCAGCACTTCCCTTCAGGGAGTCACTGAAGCTTTCTTT. Its translation: CASTSLQGVTEAFF. The whole variable domain, remainder taken from reference TRBV2 and TRBJ1-1, is EPEVTQTPSHQVTQMGQEVILRCVPISNHLYFYWYRQILGQKVEFLVSFYNNEISEKSEIFDDQFSVERPDGSNFTLKIRSTKLEDSAMYFCASTSLQGVTEAFFGQGTRLTVV.

This clonotype has only a few counts. The chain recombines TRBV27 with TRBJ2-3, with D unclear. The CDR3 is made up of 15 amino acids. From germline, CDR1 is MNHEY and CDR2 SMNVEV (reference sequence). Trimming removed 6 bases from V and 0 bases from J, with 13 bases in between. CDR3 residues: CASSPSTGSTDTQYF. The CDR3 bases are TGTGCCAGCAGCCCTTCGACTGGAAGCACAGATACGCAGTATTTT.